The rows below give T cell receptor beta chains drawn from one sample of a study of shared clonotypes between healthy human individuals. Libraries were prepared by immunoSEQ multiplex PCR; TCRdb keeps only in-frame clonotypes and omits some of them. Found here are some 600,000 clones, about 96% of them singletons; the top ten hold less than 0.13%. Sequencing was carried out using naive CD8+ T cells sorted from blood. These receptors originate from a woman aged 25 to 39 in good health. Each CDR3 is given without its conserved first and last residue. Each record gives: V gene, J gene, D gene, CDR3 protein. A D gene is named only where the DNA matches it firmly.

>TRBV4-1|TRBJ1-2|-
ASSQQGNYGYT
>TRBV5-4|TRBJ2-5|-
ASQGERLPEY
>TRBV4-1|TRBJ2-7|-
ASSQTGEGTYEQY
>TRBV11-2|TRBJ2-7|-
ASSLSPGVTYEQY
>TRBV5-1|TRBJ2-2|-
ASSLASGNTGELF
>TRBV7-3|TRBJ2-1|TRBD2
ASSWGLAGAEQF
>TRBV28|TRBJ1-6|TRBD1
ASTRGQGFLGSPLH
>TRBV27|TRBJ1-2|-
ASSLSIRGGANYGYT
>TRBV5-1|TRBJ2-1|-
ASSLESEQF
>TRBV19|TRBJ2-7|-
ASSMVPTTYEQY
>TRBV7-2|TRBJ2-7|TRBD1
ASSPLGQGVIYEQY